This T cell receptor (beta chain) was identified in a study of T cells in Graves' hyperthyroidism and ophthalmopathy. There are 15 residues in the CDR3. Germline values: CDR1 WNHNN, CDR2 SYGVQD (reference sequence). The V and J ends lost 3 bases and 6 bases, in that order; junction bases with no gene match: 4. Pregnant or lactating patients were excluded, as were those with uncontrolled infection or other autoimmune disease. This clonotype was counted a few times. Authors of the study amplified TCR beta CDR3 regions from RNA transcripts. The primer set for the first-round RT-PCR of the TCR CDR3 was HTBI. TCRdb reprocessed the multiplex PCR reads with MiXCR, giving one entry per CDR3 protein. The table has more than 550,000 distinct CDR3 sequences, about 18% seen once.

Source material: blood. This sequence was found in a man aged 45-65 years with Graves' hyperthyroidism. This chain joins TRBV10-1 and TRBJ2-1; 11 bases fit TRBD1. CDR3 sequence reads: CASSDGTGGINEQFF. CDR3 DNA: TGCGCCAGCAGTGACGGGACAGGGGGGATCAATGAGCAGTTCTTC.